The source of this T cell receptor (delta chain) is a study of gamma-delta T cells after stem cell transplantation. TCRdb fed the RT-PCR reads to CATT. This table holds around 3,500 delta-chain clones, 16% found once. This CDR3 has 23 amino acids. The germline V gene encodes CDR1 GEAIGNYY and CDR2 EKD. V trimming: 0 bases; J trimming: 0 bases; junction bases outside the gene matches: 17. The source material was gamma-delta T cells. This chain connects TRDV2 to TRDJ3, with 9 bases that match TRDD3. The TCR was taken from a human donor. It is not recorded whose cells these are; they may come from a transplant donor. CDR3 bases: TGTGCCTGTGACACCCCCTCCTCTACTGGGGATACGGGGAGCTCCTGGGACACCCGACAGATGTTTTTC. Amino acids: CACDTPSSTGDTGSSWDTRQMFF.